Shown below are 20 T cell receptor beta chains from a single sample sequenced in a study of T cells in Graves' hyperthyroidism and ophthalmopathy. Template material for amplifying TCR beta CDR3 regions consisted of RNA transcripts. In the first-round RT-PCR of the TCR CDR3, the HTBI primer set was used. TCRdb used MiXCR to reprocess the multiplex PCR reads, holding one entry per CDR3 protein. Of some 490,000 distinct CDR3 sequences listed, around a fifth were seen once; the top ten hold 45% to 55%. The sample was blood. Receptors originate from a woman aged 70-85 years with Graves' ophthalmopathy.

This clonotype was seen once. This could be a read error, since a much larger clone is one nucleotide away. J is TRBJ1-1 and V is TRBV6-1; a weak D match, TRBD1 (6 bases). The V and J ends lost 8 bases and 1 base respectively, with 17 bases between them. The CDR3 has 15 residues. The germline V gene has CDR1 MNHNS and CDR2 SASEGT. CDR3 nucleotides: TGTGCCAGCCCGAGAGGGGGGAAACCGAACACTGAAGCTTTCTTT. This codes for CASPRGGKPNTEAFF.

In nucleotides, the CDR3 is TGTGCCAGCAGCTTACGACCTTCGACAGGGACCGGGGAGCTGTTTTTT. Protein product: CASSLRPSTGTGELFF. This rearrangement joins TRBV7-9 to TRBJ2-2, with 7 bases matching TRBD1. The trim removed 2 bases at V and 5 bases at J, leaving 8 bases unmatched. Germline V CDR1 and CDR2: SEHNR, FQNEAQ (reference sequence). The CDR3 extends over 16 amino acids. Variable domain in full (rest from reference TRBV7-9 and TRBJ2-2): DTGVSQNPRHKITKRGQNVTFRCDPISEHNRLYWYRQTLGQGPEFLTYFQNEAQLEKSRLLSDRFSAERPKGSFSTLEIQRTEQGDSAMYLCASSLRPSTGTGELFFGEGSRLTVL.

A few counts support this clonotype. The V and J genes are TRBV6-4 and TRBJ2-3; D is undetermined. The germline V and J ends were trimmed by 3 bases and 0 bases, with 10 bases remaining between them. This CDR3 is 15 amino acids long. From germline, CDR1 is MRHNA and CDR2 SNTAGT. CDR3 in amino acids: CASSEGSVSTDTQYF. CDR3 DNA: TGTGCCAGCAGTGAAGGGTCGGTAAGCACAGATACGCAGTATTTT.

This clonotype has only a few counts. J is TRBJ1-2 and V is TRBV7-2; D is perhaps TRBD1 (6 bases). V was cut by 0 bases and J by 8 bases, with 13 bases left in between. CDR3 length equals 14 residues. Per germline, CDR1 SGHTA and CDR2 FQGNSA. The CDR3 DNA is TGTGCCAGCAGCTTAGCATGGGAAGGGGGGGGCTACACCTTC. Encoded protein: CASSLAWEGGGYTF. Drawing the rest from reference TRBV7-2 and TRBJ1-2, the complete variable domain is GAGVSQSPSNKVTEKGKDVELRCDPISGHTALYWYRQSLGQGLEFLIYFQGNSAPDKSGLPSDRFSAERTGGSVSTLTIQRTQQEDSAVYLCASSLAWEGGGYTFGSGTRLTVV.

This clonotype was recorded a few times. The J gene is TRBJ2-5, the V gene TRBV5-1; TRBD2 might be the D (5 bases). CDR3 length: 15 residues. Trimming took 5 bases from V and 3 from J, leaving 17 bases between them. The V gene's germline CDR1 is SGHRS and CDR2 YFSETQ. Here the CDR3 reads CASRPDVYGEETQYF. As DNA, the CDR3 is TGCGCCAGCAGACCCGACGTATACGGGGAAGAGACCCAGTACTTC.

CDR3 DNA sequence: TGCAGTGCTAGAGAGCCTCGGGACACCGGGGAGCTGTTTTTT. Residues: CSAREPRDTGELFF. This chain connects TRBV20-1 to TRBJ2-2; D call uncertain. This CDR3 region has 14 residues. Trimming pared 0 bases from V and 3 bases from J, leaving 8 bases between. CDR1 and CDR2 from the germline V gene are DFQATT and SNEGSKA (reference sequence).

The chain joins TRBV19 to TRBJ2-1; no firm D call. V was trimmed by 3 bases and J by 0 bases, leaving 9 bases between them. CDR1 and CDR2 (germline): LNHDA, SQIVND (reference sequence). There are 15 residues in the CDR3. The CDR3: CASSMGWDSYNEQFF. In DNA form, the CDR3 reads TGTGCCAGTAGTATGGGGTGGGACTCCTACAATGAGCAGTTCTTC.

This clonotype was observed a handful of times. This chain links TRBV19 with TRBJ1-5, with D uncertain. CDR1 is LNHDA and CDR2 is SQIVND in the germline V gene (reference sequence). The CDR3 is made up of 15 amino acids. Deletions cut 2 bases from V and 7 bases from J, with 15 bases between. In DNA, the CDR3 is TGTGCCAGTAGTATATACGGGTCCGCAAACCAGCCCCAGCATTTT. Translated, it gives CASSIYGSANQPQHF.

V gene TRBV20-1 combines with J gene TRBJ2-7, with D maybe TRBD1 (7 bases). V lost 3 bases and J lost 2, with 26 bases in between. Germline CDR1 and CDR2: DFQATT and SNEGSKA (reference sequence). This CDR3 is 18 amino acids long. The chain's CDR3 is CSARTHGRGATGPYEQYF. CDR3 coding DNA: TGCAGTGCTAGGACTCATGGCAGGGGGGCAACCGGCCCCTACGAGCAGTACTTC.

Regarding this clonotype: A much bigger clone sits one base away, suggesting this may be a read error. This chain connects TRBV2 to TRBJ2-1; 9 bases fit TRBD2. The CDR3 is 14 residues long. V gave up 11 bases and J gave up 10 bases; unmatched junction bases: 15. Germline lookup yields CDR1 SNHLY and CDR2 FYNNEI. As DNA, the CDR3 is TGTGCCGGAACGAGTAGCGGGAGACTAAGGGAGCAGTTCTTC. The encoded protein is CAGTSSGRLREQFF.

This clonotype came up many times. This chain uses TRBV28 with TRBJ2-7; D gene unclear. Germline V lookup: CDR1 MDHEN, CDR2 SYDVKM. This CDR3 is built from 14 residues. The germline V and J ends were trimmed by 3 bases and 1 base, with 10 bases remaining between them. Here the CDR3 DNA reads TGTGCCAGCAGTTTTCGTGGCAGATCCTACGAGCAGTACTTC. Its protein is CASSFRGRSYEQYF.

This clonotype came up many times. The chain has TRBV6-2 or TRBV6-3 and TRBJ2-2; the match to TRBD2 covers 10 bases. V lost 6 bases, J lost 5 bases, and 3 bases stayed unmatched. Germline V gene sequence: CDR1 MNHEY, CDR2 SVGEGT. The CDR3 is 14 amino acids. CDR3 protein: CASRTSGKTGELFF. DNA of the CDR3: TGTGCCAGCAGAACTAGCGGGAAGACCGGGGAGCTGTTTTTT.

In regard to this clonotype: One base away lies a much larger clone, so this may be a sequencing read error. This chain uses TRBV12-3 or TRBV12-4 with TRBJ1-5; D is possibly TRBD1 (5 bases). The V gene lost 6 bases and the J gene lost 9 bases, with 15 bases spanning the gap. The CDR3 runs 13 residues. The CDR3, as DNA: TGTGCCAGCAGCCCCACGGGGCGGAGGCCCCAGCATTTT. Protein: CASSPTGRRPQHF.

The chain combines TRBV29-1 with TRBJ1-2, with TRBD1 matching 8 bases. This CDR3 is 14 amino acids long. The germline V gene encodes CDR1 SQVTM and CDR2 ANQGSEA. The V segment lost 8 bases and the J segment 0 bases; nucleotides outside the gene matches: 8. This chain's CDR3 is CSQDRVGANYGYTF. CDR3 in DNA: TGCAGCCAGGACAGGGTTGGAGCTAACTATGGCTACACCTTC.

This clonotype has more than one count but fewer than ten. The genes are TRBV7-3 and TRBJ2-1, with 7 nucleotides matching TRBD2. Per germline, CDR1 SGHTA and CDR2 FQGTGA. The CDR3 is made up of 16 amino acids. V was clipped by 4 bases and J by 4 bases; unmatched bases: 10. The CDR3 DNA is TGTGCCAGCAGCTCCCCCAGCGGGGTGGGGTACAATGAGCAGTTCTTC. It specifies CASSSPSGVGYNEQFF.

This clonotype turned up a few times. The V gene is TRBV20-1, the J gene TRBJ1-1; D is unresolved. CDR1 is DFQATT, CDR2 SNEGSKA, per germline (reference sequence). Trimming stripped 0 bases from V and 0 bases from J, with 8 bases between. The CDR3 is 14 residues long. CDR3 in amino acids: CSARDNSLNTEAFF. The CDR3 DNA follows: TGCAGTGCTAGAGATAACAGTTTGAACACTGAAGCTTTCTTT.

The CDR3 reads CASSLGSTGGANVLTF. CDR3 coding DNA: TGTGCCAGCAGCTTAGGCTCTACAGGGGGGGCCAACGTCCTGACTTTC. V and J are TRBV7-2 and TRBJ2-6, with D maybe TRBD1 (6 bases). Trimming shortened V by 1 base and J by 4 bases, and 11 bases separated the two germline ends. The CDR3 covers 16 residues. The germline CDR1 and CDR2 sequences are SGHTA and FQGNSA.

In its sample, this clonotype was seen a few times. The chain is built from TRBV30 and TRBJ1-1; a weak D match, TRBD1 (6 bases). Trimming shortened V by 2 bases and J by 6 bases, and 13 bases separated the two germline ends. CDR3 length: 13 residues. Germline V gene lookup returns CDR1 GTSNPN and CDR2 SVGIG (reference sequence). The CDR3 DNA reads TGTGCCTGGAGTTATAGGGGGGGGGCTGAAGCTTTCTTT. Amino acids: CAWSYRGGAEAFF.

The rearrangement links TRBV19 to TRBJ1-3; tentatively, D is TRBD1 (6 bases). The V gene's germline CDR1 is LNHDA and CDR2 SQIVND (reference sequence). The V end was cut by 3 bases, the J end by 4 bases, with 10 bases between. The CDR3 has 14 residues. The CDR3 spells CASSMQGSGNTIYF. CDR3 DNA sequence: TGTGCCAGTAGTATGCAGGGGTCCGGAAACACCATATATTTT.

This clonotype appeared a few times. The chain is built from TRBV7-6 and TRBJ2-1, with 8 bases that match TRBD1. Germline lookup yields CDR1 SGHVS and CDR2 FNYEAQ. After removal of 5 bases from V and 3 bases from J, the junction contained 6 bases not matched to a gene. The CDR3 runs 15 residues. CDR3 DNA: TGTGCCAGCAGCCCAACAGGGGGTGGCTACAATGAGCAGTTCTTC. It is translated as CASSPTGGGYNEQFF.